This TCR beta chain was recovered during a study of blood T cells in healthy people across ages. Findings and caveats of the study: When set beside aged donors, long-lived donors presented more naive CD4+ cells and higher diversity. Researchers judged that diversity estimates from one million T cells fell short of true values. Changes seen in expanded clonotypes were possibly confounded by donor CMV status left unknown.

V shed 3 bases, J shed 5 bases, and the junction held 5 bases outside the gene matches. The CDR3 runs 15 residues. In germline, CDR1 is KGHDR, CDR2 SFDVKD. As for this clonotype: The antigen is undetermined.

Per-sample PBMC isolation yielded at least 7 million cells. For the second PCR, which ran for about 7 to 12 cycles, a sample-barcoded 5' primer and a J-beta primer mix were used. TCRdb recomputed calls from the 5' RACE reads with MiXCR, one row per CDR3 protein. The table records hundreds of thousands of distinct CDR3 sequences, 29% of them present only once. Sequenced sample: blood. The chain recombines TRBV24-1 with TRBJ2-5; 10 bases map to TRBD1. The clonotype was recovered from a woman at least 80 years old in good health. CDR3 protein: CATSDRQGAKETQYF. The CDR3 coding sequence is TGTGCCACCAGTGATCGACAGGGGGCAAAGGAGACCCAGTACTTC.